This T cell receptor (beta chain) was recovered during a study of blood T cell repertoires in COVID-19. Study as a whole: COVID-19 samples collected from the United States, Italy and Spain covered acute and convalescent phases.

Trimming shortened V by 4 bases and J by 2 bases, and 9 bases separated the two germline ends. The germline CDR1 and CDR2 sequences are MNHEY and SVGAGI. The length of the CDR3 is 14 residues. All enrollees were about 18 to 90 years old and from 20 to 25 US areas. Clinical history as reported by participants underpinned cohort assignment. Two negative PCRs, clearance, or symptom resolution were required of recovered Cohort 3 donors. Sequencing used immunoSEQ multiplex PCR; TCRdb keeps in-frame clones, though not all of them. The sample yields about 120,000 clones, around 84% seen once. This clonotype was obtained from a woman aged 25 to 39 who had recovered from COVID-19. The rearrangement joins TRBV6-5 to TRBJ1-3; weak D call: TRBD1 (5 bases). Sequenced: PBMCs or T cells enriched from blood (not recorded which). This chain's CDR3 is CASSSGLTGNTIYF. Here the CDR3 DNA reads TGTGCCAGCAGTTCAGGGCTTACTGGAAACACCATATATTTT.